Below are 11 T cell receptor beta chains sequenced from a single sample in a study of prognosis after radiotherapy for stage I lung cancer (dated by TCRdb to 2020 to 2023). Sequencer: Illumina HiSeq 3000. Two rounds of multiplex PCR were used to amplify the TCR beta CDR3 region from genomic DNA. The first PCR round used primers specific to each TRBV and TRBJ gene, and the primer sequences were filed in Chinese patent CN105087789A. TCRdb trimmed public reads at Q25 via fastp, called clones via MiXCR and kept in-frame beta chains. Each entry is one CDR3 protein sequence, shown with its most common DNA and genes. The sample has around 63,000 distinct CDR3 sequences on record, approximately 25% of them singletons. Jointly, the top ten make up about 7.5% of the sample. This specimen consisted of PBMCs, obtained before or after stereotactic body radiation therapy (not recorded which). All receptors derive from a donor older than 45 with non-small cell lung cancer.

This clonotype was counted ten times or more. V and J are TRBV27 and TRBJ2-1; 10 bases line up with TRBD2. From germline, CDR1 is MNHEY and CDR2 SMNVEV (reference sequence). Trimming at V came to 3 bases and at J to 0 bases, leaving 5 bases not matched to a gene. The CDR3 runs to 17 residues. The CDR3 here is CASSFGSGGSSYNEQFF. CDR3 sequence (DNA): TGTGCCAGCAGTTTCGGTAGCGGGGGGAGCTCCTACAATGAGCAGTTCTTC.

This clonotype was detected only a few times. The chain has TRBV5-1 and TRBJ2-4; perhaps TRBD1 as D (5 bases). V lost 1 base, J lost 3 bases, and 14 bases lay in between. From germline, CDR1 is SGHRS and CDR2 YFSETQ. This CDR3 region has 16 residues. The CDR3 bases are TGCGCCAGCAGCTTGAGGCAGGGTAGTAGCAAAAACATTCAGTACTTC. Its protein is CASSLRQGSSKNIQYF.

This clonotype was counted a few times. A much larger clone lies a single base off, so this may be a read error. The genes are TRBV6-9 and TRBJ1-1; TRBD1 matches 7 bases. The CDR3 has 15 amino acids. The germline CDR1 and CDR2 sequences are MNHGY and SVAAGI. Trimming took 4 bases from V and 3 from J; bases not matched to a gene: 8. DNA of the CDR3: TGTGCCAGCAGTTCATCGGTACAGGGGTACACTGAAGCTTTCTTT. It specifies CASSSSVQGYTEAFF.

Only a few counts were recorded for this clonotype. This may arise from a read error, as a much more abundant clone is one base away. This sequence joins TRBV2 and TRBJ2-3, with unresolved D. V lost 5 bases and J lost 5, with 5 bases in between. The CDR3 loop spans 11 amino acids. Germline V gives CDR1 SNHLY, CDR2 FYNNEI. The CDR3 bases are TGTGCCAGCAGTTTTAGAGATACGCAGTATTTT. It is translated as CASSFRDTQYF.

This rearrangement joins TRBV18 to TRBJ1-4; 9 positions agree with TRBD1. CDR1 KGHSH and CDR2 LQKENI come from the germline V gene. The CDR3 is 16 amino acids. Trimming removed 2 bases from V and 7 bases from J; junction bases left unmatched: 8. This CDR3 is CASSPTRGTGSEKLFF. The CDR3 DNA follows: TGTGCCAGCTCACCAACACGAGGGACAGGGAGTGAAAAACTGTTTTTT.

At least ten counts were recorded for this clonotype. The V gene is TRBV20-1, the J gene TRBJ2-1, with D tentatively TRBD2 (6 bases). V was trimmed by 0 bases and J by 2 bases, leaving 11 bases between them. Germline V gene lookup returns CDR1 DFQATT and CDR2 SNEGSKA (reference sequence). This CDR3 has 15 residues. The CDR3 protein is CSARDGRFTYNEQFF. The CDR3 region has the DNA TGCAGTGCTAGAGATGGGAGGTTTACCTACAATGAGCAGTTCTTC.

Ten or more counts support this clonotype. The chain has TRBV11-2 and TRBJ2-1; D is ambiguous. The CDR3 is made up of 18 amino acids. V was shortened by 2 bases and J by 5 bases, with 22 bases between the two germline ends. CDR1 and CDR2 (germline): SGHAT, FQNNGV. The CDR3 here is CASSLSRRPPRSNNEQFF. The CDR3 DNA reads as TGTGCCAGCAGCTTAAGTCGCCGGCCGCCTCGAAGCAACAATGAGCAGTTCTTC.

This clonotype was observed many times. The chain couples TRBV30 to TRBJ2-3; 9 bases align to TRBD1. The CDR3 is 17 residues long. CDR1 and CDR2 (germline): GTSNPN, SVGIG (reference sequence). V lost 0 bases, J lost 5 bases, and 12 bases stayed unmatched. The DNA of the CDR3 is TGTGCCTGGAGTGTTGGGTCAACGACAGGGGGGGGAGATACGCAGTATTTT. As protein: CAWSVGSTTGGGDTQYF.

The chain carries TRBV5-5 and TRBJ1-5; the D is unclear. CDR3 length: 13 residues. V was shortened by 3 bases and J by 4 bases, with 8 bases between the two germline ends. The germline V gene has CDR1 SGHKS and CDR2 YYEKEE (reference sequence). The chain's CDR3 is CASSWTFNQPQHF. The CDR3 nucleotides are TGTGCCAGCAGCTGGACCTTTAATCAGCCCCAGCATTTT.

Of note for this clonotype: The CDR3 end shows no conserved phenylalanine or tryptophan, and so a read error is likely. The rearrangement links TRBV6-1 to TRBJ1-6; 8 bases agree with TRBD1. CDR1 and CDR2 (germline): MNHNS, SASEGT. This CDR3 is 14 amino acids long. The CDR3 region is CDSSEGQVNSPLHI. The DNA for the CDR3 is TGTGACAGCAGTGAGGGACAGGTTAATTCACCCCTCCACATT.

This clonotype showed up many times. This chain connects TRBV7-9 to TRBJ1-4; D is unclear. V was clipped by 3 bases and J by 4 bases, with 12 bases between them. This CDR3 region has 15 residues. Germline V CDR1 and CDR2: SEHNR, FQNEAQ (reference sequence). The chain's CDR3 is CASSFLPGYNEKLFF. Written as DNA, the CDR3 is TGTGCCAGCAGCTTCCTCCCGGGATATAATGAAAAACTGTTTTTT.